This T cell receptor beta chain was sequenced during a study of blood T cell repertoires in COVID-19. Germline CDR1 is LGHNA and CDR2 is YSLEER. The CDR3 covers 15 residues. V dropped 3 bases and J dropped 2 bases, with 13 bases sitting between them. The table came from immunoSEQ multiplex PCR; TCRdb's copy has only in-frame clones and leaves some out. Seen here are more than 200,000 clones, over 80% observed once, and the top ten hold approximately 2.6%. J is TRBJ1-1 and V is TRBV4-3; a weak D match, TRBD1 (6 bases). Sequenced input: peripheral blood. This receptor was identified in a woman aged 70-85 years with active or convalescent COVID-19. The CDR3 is CASSHAQGTNTEAFF. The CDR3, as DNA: TGCGCCAGCAGCCACGCCCAGGGGACCAACACTGAAGCTTTCTTT.